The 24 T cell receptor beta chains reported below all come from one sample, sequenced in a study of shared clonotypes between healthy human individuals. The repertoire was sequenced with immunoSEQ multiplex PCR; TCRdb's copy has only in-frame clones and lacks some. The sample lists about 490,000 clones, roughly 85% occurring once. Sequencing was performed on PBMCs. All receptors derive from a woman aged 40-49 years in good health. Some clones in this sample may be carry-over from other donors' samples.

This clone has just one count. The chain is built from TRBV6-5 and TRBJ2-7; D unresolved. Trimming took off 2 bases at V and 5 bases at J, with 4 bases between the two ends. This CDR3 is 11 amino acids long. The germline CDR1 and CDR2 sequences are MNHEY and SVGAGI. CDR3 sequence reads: CASSYRHEQYF. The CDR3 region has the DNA TGTGCCAGCAGTTACCGTCACGAGCAGTACTTC.

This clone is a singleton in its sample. Here the CDR3 reads CATRLRDIYTDTQYF. DNA for the CDR3: TGTGCCACTCGCCTCCGGGACATCTACACAGATACGCAGTATTTT. The rearrangement uses TRBV2 and TRBJ2-3, with D possibly matching TRBD1 (6 bases). The V end was cut by 10 bases, the J end by 2 bases, with 19 bases between. Germline V lookup: CDR1 SNHLY, CDR2 FYNNEI. The CDR3 is 15 residues long. Together with reference TRBV2 and TRBJ2-3, the CDR3 gives the full variable domain: EPEVTQTPSHQVTQMGQEVILRCVPISNHLYFYWYRQILGQKVEFLVSFYNNEISEKSEIFDDQFSVERPDGSNFTLKIRSTKLEDSAMYFCATRLRDIYTDTQYFGPGTRLTVL.

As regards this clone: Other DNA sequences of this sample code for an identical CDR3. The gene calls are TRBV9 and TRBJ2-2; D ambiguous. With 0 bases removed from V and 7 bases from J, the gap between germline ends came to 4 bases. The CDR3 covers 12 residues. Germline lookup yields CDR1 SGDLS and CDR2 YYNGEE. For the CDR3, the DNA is TGTGCCAGCAGCGTAGTTGGCGGGGAGCTGTTTTTT. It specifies CASSVVGGELFF.

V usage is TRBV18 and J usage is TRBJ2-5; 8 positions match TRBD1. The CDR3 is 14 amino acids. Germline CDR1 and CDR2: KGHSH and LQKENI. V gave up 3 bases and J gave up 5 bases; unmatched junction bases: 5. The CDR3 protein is CASSPSGGWETQYF. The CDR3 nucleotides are TGTGCCAGCTCACCGTCAGGGGGCTGGGAGACCCAGTACTTC.

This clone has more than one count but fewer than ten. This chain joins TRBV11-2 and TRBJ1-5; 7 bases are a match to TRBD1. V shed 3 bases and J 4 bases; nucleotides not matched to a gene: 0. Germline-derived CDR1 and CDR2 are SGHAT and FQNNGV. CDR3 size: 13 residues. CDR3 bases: TGTGCCAGCAGCTTGGACAGGAATCAGCCCCAGCATTTT. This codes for CASSLDRNQPQHF.

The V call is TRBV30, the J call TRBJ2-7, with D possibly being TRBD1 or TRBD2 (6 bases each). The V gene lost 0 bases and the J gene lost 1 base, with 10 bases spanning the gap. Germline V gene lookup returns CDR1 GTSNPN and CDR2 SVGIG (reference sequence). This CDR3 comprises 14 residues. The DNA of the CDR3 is TGTGCCTGGAGTGTTCTAGGGGGGTCCTACGAGCAGTACTTC. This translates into CAWSVLGGSYEQYF.

The CDR3 here is CASSFRVSSYNEQFF. The CDR3 region has the DNA TGTGCCAGCAGTTTCCGGGTGAGCTCCTACAATGAGCAGTTCTTC. This chain joins TRBV27 and TRBJ2-1; D unclear. Trimming took 3 bases from V and 0 from J, leaving 9 bases between them. Looked up from germline, CDR1 is MNHEY and CDR2 is SMNVEV (reference sequence). CDR3 length: 15 amino acids.

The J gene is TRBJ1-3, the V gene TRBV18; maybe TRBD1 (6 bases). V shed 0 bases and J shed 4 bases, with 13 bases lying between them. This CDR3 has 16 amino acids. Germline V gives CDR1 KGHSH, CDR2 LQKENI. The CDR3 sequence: CASSPPNRDDGNTIYF. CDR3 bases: TGTGCCAGCTCACCACCGAACAGGGACGACGGAAACACCATATATTTT.

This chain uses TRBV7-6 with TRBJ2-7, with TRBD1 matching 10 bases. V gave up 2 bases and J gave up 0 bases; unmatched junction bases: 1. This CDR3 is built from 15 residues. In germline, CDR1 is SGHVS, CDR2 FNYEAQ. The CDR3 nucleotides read TGTGCCAGCAGCTTAAGGACAGGGGGCTCCTACGAGCAGTACTTC. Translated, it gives CASSLRTGGSYEQYF.

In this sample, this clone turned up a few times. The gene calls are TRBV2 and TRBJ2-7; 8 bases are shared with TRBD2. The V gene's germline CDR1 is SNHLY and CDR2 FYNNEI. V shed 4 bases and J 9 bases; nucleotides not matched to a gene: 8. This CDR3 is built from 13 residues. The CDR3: CASSGLSREVQYF. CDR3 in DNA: TGTGCCAGCAGTGGCCTCTCGCGGGAGGTGCAGTACTTC.

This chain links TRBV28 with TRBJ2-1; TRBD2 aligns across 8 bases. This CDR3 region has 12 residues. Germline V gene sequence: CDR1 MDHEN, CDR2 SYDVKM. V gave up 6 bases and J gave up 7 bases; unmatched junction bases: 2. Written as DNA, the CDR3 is TGTGCCAGCAGATCTAGCGGGAATGAGCAGTTCTTC. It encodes CASRSSGNEQFF.

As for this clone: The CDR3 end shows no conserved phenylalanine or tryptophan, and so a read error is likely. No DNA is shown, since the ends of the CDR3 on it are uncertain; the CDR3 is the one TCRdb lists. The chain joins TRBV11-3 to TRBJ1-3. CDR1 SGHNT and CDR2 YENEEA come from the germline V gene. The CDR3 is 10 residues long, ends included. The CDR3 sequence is CASSLVRAGT.

CDR3 amino acids: CASSPRGSGSGADTQYF. In DNA form, the CDR3 reads TGCGCCAGCAGCCCGCGGGGTAGCGGGAGTGGTGCAGATACGCAGTATTTT. This chain joins TRBV4-1 and TRBJ2-3; 9 bases are shared with TRBD2. Germline loops: CDR1 MGHRA, CDR2 YSYEKL. V lost 4 bases to trimming and J lost 4 bases; unmatched junction nucleotides: 12. This CDR3 spans 17 amino acids.

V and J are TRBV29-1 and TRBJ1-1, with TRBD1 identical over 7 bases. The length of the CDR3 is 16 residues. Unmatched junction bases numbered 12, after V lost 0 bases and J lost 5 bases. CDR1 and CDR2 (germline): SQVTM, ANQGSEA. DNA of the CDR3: TGCAGCGTTGAAGAGCAGGGGGGCCCTCCGAGGACTGAAGCTTTCTTT. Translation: CSVEEQGGPPRTEAFF. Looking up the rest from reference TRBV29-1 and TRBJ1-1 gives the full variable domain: SAVISQKPSRDICQRGTSLTIQCQVDSQVTMMFWYRQQPGQSLTLIATANQGSEATYESGFVIDKFPISRPNLTFSTLTVSNMSPEDSSIYLCSVEEQGGPPRTEAFFGQGTRLTVV.

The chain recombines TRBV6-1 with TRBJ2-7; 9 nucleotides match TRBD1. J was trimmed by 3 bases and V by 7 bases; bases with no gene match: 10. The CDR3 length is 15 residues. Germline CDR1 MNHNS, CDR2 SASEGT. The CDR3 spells CASNRDREKVYEQYF. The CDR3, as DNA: TGTGCCAGCAACCGGGACAGGGAGAAGGTCTACGAGCAGTACTTC.

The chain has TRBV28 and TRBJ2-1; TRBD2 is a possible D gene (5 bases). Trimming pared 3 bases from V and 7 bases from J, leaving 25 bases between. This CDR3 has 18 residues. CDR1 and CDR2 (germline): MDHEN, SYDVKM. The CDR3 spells CASSLNPLAHGYSNEQFF. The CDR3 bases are TGTGCCAGCAGTTTGAATCCTCTAGCCCATGGCTATTCGAATGAGCAGTTCTTC.

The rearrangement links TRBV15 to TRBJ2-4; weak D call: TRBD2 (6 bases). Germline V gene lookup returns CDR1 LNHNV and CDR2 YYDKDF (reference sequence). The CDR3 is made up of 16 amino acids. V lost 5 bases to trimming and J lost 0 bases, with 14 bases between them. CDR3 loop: CATSARRGLAKNIQYF. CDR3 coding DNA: TGTGCCACCAGCGCCAGGAGGGGACTAGCCAAAAACATTCAGTACTTC.

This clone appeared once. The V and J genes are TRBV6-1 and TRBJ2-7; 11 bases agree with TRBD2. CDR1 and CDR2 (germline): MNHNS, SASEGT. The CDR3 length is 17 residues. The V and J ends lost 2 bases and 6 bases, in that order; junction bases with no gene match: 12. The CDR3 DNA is TGTGCCAGCAGTGAACGTCGGGTAGCGGGAGGGCCGAGCGAGCAGTACTTC. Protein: CASSERRVAGGPSEQYF.

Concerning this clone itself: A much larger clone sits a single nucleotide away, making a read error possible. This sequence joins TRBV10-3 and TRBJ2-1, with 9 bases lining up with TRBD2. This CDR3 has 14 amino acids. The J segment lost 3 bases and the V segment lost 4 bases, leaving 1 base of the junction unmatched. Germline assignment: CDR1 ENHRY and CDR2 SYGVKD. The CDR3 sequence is CAISGLADYNEQFF. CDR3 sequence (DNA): TGTGCCATCAGTGGACTAGCGGACTACAATGAGCAGTTCTTC.

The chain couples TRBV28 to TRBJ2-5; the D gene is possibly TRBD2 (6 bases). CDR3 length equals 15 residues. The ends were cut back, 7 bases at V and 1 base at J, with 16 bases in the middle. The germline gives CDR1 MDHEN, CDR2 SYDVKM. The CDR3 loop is CASTLGRGVQETQYF. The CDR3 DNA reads TGTGCCAGCACCCTCGGGCGCGGGGTCCAAGAGACCCAGTACTTC.

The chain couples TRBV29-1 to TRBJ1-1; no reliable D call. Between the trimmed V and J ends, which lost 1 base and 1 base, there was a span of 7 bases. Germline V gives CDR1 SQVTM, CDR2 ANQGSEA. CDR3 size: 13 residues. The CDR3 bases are TGCAGCGTTGAAGGGGCCGGGAACACTGAAGCTTTCTTT. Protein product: CSVEGAGNTEAFF.

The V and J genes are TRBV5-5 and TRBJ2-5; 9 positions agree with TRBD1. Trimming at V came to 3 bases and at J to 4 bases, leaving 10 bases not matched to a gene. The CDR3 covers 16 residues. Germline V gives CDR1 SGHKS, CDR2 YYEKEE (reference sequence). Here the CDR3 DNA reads TGTGCCAGCAGCTCGCGGACCGGGACAGGGTTAGAGACCCAGTACTTC. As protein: CASSSRTGTGLETQYF.

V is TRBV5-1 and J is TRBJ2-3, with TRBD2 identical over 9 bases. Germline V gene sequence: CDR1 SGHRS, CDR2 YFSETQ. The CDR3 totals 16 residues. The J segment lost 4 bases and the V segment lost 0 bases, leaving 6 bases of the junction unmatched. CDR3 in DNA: TGCGCCAGCAGCTTGGGGACTAGCGACGCTTCAGATACGCAGTATTTT. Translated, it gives CASSLGTSDASDTQYF. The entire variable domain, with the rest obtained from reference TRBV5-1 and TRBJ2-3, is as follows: KAGVTQTPRYLIKTRGQQVTLSCSPISGHRSVSWYQQTPGQGLQFLFEYFSETQRNKGNFPGRFSGRQFSNSRSEMNVSTLELGDSALYLCASSLGTSDASDTQYFGPGTRLTVL.

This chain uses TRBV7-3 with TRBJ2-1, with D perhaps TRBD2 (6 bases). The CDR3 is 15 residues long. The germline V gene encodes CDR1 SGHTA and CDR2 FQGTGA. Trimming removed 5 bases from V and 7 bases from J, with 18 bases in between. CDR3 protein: CASSPRRASYNEQFF. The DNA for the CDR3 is TGTGCCAGCAGCCCAAGGAGGGCCTCTTATAATGAGCAGTTCTTC.